This T cell receptor beta chain was identified in a study of T-cell memory formation after mild COVID-19. TCRdb re-called the 5' RACE reads through MiXCR, storing one row per CDR3 protein. This sample carries about 350,000 distinct CDR3 sequences, around 30% of them seen once, and the ten largest clones take around an eighth. This CDR3 comprises 15 residues. V was shortened by 4 bases and J by 0 bases, with 7 bases between the two germline ends. CDR1 is LGHDT, CDR2 YNNKEL, per germline (reference sequence). This clonotype was observed a few times. The J gene is TRBJ2-6, the V gene TRBV3-1, with unresolved D. Sequenced sample: PBMCs or a T cell subset sorted from them (not recorded which). The TCR was taken from an adult woman who had mild COVID-19 (a few samples of this study predate the infection). Cell type and time point are not known. For the CDR3, the DNA is TGTGCCAGCAGCCTGGGCCCCTCTGGGGCCAACGTCCTGACTTTC. As protein: CASSLGPSGANVLTF.